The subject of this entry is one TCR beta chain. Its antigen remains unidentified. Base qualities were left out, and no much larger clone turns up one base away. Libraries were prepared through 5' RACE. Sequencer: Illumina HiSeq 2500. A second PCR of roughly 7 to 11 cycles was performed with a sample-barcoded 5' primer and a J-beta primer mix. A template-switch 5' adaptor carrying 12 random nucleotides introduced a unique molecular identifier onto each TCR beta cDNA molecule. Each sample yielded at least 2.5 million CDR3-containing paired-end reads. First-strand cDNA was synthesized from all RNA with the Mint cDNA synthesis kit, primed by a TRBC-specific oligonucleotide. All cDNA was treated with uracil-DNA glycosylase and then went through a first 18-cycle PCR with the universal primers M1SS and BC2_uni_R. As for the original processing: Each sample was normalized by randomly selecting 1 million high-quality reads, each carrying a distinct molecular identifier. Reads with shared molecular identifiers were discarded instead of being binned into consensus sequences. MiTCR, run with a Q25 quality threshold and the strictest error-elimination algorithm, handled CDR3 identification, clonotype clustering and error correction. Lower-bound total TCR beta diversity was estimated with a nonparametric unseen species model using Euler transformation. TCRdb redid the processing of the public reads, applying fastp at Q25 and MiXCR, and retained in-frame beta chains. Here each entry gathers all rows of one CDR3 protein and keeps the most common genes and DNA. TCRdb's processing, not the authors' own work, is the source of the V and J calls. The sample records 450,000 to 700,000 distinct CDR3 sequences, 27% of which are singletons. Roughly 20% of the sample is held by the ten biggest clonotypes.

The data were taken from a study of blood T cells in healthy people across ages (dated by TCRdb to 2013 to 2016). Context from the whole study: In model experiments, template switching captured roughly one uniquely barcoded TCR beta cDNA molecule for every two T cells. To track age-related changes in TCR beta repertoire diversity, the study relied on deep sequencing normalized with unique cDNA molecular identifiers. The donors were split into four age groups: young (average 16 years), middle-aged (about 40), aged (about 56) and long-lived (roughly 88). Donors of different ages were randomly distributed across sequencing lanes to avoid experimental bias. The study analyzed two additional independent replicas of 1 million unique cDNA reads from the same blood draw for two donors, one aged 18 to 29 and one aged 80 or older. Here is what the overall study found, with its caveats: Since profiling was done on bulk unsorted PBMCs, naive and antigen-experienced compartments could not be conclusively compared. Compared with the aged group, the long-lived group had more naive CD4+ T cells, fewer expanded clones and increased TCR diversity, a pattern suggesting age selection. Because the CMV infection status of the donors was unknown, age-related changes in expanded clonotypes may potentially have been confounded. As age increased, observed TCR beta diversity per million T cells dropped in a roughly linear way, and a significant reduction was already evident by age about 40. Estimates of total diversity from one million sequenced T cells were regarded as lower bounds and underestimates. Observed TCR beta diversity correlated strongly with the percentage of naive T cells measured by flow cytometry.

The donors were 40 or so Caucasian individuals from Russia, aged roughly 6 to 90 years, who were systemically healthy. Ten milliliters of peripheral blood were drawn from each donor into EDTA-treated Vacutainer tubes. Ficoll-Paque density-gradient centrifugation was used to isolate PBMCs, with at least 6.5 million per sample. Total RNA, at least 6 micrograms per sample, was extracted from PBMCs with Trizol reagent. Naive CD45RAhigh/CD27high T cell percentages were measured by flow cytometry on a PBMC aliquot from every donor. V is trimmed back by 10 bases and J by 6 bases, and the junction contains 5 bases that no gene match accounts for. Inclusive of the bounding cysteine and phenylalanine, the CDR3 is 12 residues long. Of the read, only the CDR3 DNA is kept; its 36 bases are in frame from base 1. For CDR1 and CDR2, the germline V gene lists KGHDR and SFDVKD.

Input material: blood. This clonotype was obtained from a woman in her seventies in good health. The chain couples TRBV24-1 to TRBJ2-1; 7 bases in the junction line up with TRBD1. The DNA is TGTGCCACTGTTACAGGGGCCAATGAGCAGTTCTTC. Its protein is CATVTGANEQFF.